This paragraph covers one TCR beta chain sequence. Its binding antigen is unknown. There are no base qualities to consult, and no much larger clone falls within one base. The data are from a study of T-cell reconstitution after alpha-beta-depleted transplantation in children (dated by TCRdb to the mid-2010s). As for the study more broadly: Using TCR repertoire profiling, the study followed T-cell immune reconstitution in a quantitative way in children after TCRalphabeta/CD19-depleted allogeneic hematopoietic cell transplantation.

Overall results and qualifications from the work: In some patients, high TCRbeta diversity at day 60 was attributed to recipient T cells and intrathymic progenitors that had survived conditioning. Over subsequent months, a decline in hyperexpanded clone frequencies was noted, and after one year, T-cell counts and TCRbeta diversity were mostly ascribed to newly produced T cells. The apparently early recovery of alphabetaT-cell counts about two months after transplant reportedly depended on only several hundred rapidly expanded clones that came from non-depleted graft cells.

In light of the paper, this sample's treatment or condition label describes: allogeneic hematopoietic cell transplantation with graft depleted of TCRalphabeta T cells and CD19 B cells. Transplant recipients were children who received TCRalphabeta/CD19-depleted allogeneic hematopoietic cell grafts. Library construction relied on PCR. The data were produced on an Illumina HiSeq 2500. TCR library preparation used molecular barcoding, with unique molecular identifiers applied to normalize quantification of the TCRbeta repertoire. TCRdb itself trimmed the public reads at Q25 with fastp, ran MiXCR and retained productive beta chains. One record per CDR3 amino acid sequence lists the most common genes and DNA. In this sample the table shows approximately 210,000 distinct CDR3 sequences, about 15% of which occur a single time. Together, the top ten hold around 45% of the sample. According to the germline V gene, CDR1 reads SGHDT and CDR2 reads YYEEEE. V is clipped by 5 bases and J by 6 bases, and the sequence between their germline boundaries is 12 bases long. The CDR3, cysteine through phenylalanine, is 13 amino acids long. Only the CDR3 DNA stays, 39 bases, in frame from base 1.

The sample was PBMCs, mostly from graft donor cells, taken 360 days after TCRalphabeta/CD19-depleted stem cell transplant. This sequence originates from a male patient aged 2-15 years who had a stem cell transplant for acute lymphoblastic leukemia, so the T cells may come from the graft donor. Rearrangement joined TRBV5-6 to TRBJ2-1; TRBD1 is a weak D gene call, 6 bases matching. In nucleotide form, the sequence is TGTGCCAGCAGACGGACAGAGGTCAATGAGCAGTTCTTC. Its protein reads: CASRRTEVNEQFF. Supplemented by the reference TRBV5-6 and TRBJ2-1 proteins around the CDR3, the complete variable domain is DAGVTQSPTHLIKTRGQQVTLRCSPKSGHDTVSWYQQALGQGPQFIFQYYEEEERQRGNFPDRFSGHQFPNYSSELNVNALLLGDSALYLCASRRTEVNEQFFGPGTRLTVL.